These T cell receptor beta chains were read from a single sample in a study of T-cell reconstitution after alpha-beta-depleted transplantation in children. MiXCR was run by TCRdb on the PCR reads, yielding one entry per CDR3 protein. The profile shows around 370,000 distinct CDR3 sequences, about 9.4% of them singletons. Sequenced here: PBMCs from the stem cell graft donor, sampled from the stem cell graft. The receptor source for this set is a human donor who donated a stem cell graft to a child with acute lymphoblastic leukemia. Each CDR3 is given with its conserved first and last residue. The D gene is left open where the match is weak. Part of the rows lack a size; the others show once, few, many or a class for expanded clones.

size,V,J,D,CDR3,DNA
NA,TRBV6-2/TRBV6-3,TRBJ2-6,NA,CASSYSQSGTRRSGANVLTF,TGTGCCAGCAGTTACTCTCAGTCTGGGACACGCCGCTCTGGGGCCAACGTCCTGACTTTC
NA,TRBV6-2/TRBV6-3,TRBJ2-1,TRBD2,CASSYEAGSYNEQFF,TGTGCCAGCAGTTACGAAGCGGGGTCCTACAATGAGCAGTTCTTC
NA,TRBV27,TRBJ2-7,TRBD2,CASSLFGTRDEQYF,TGTGCCAGCAGTTTATTCGGGACTAGGGACGAGCAGTACTTC
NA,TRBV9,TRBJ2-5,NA,CASSVRGAIGETQYF,TGTGCCAGCAGCGTAAGGGGAGCCATAGGGGAGACCCAGTACTTC
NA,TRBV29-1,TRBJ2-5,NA,CSALRETQYF,TGCAGCGCCCTCCGAGAGACCCAGTACTTC
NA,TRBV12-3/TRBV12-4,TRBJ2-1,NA,CASTMGFGSYNEQFF,TGTGCCAGCACCATGGGGTTTGGCTCCTACAATGAGCAGTTCTTC
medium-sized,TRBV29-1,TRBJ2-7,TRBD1,CSVSPGTEFTYEQYF,TGCAGCGTATCACCCGGGACAGAATTCACCTACGAGCAGTACTTC
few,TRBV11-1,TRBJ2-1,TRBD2,CASSLPLGASGVYNEQFF,TGTGCCAGCAGCTTACCACTTGGGGCTAGCGGGGTCTACAATGAGCAGTTCTTC
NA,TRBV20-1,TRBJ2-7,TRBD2,CSARWGTSANEQYF,TGCAGTGCTAGGTGGGGGACTAGCGCAAACGAGCAGTACTTC
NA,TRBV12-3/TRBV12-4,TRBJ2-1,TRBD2,CASSGGSGGIYNEQFF,TGTGCCAGCAGCGGGGGGTCAGGAGGAATTTACAATGAGCAGTTCTTC
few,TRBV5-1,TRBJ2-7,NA,CASSDAYEQYF,TGCGCCAGCAGCGACGCCTACGAGCAGTACTTC
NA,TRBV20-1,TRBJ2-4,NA,CSAPDGRLAKNIQYF,TGCAGTGCTCCGGACGGACGCTTAGCCAAAAACATTCAGTACTTC
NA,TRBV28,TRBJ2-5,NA,CASIFFGPQETQYF,TGTGCCAGCATTTTCTTCGGGCCTCAAGAGACCCAGTACTTC
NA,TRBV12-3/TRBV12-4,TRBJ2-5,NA,CASSFGEKETQYF,TGTGCCAGCAGTTTTGGGGAAAAAGAGACCCAGTACTTC
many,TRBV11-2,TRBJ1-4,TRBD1,CASSSYRDREPSSTNEKLFF,TGTGCCAGCAGCTCATACCGGGACAGGGAGCCTTCATCAACTAATGAAAAACTGTTTTTT
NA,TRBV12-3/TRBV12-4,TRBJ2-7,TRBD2,CASSKLGTSLYEQYF,TGTGCCAGCAGTAAGTTGGGGACTAGTCTATACGAGCAGTACTTC
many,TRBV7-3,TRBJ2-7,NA,CASSLDREVQYF,TGTGCCAGCAGCCTTGACAGGGAGGTGCAGTACTTC
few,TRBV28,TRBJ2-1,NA,CASFSGANEQFF,TGTGCCAGCTTCTCTGGGGCCAATGAGCAGTTCTTC
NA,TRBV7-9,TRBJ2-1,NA,CASSPRSIDEQFF,TGTGCCAGCAGCCCGCGGAGCATAGATGAGCAGTTCTTC
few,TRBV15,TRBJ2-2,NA,CATSRNLPPGELFF,TGTGCCACCAGCAGAAACCTCCCCCCGGGGGAGCTGTTTTTT
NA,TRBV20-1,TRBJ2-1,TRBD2,CSASGGTSGSRQFF,TGCAGTGCTAGTGGAGGGACTAGCGGGAGTCGGCAGTTCTTC
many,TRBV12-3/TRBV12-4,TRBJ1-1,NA,CASSLGQLNTEAFF,TGTGCCAGCAGCTTAGGACAGTTAAACACTGAAGCTTTCTTT
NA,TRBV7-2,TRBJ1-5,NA,CASTQLGRGQPQHF,TGTGCCAGCACCCAGTTAGGTCGGGGACAGCCCCAGCATTTT
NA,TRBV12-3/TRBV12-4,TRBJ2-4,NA,CASSLELSGIGADF,TGTGCCAGCAGTTTAGAATTGAGCGGAATTGGGGCGGACTTC
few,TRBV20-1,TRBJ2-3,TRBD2,CSADRTSGLGTDTQYF,TGCAGTGCCGATCGGACTAGCGGCCTTGGCACAGATACGCAGTATTTT
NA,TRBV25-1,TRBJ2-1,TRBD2,CASSETSLYNEQFF,TGTGCCAGCAGTGAGACTAGCCTCTACAATGAGCAGTTCTTC
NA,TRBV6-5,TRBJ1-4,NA,CASSYSGRSGEKLFF,TGTGCCAGCAGTTACTCGGGCAGGTCGGGTGAAAAACTGTTTTTT
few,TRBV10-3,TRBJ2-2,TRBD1,CATGRGQGKGGELFF,TGTGCCACGGGTCGGGGACAGGGGAAAGGCGGGGAGCTGTTTTTT
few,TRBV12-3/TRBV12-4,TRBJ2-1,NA,CASSFAGSQGREQFF,TGTGCCAGCAGTTTCGCGGGCTCACAGGGCCGTGAGCAGTTCTTC
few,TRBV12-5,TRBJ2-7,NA,CASGSSGHMSYEQYF,TGTGCTAGTGGTTCGTCGGGACACATGTCCTACGAGCAGTACTTC
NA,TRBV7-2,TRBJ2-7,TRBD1,CASSKTGVFEQYF,TGTGCCAGCAGTAAAACAGGGGTTTTCGAGCAGTACTTC
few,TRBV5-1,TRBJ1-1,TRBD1,CASSLGSQGALQAAAFF,TGCGCCAGCAGCTTGGGGTCACAGGGGGCGCTTCAGGCGGCGGCTTTCTTT
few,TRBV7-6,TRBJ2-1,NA,CASSLAGRYEQFF,TGTGCCAGCAGCTTAGCAGGACGATATGAGCAGTTCTTC
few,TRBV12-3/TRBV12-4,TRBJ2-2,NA,CASTFGAPNTGELFF,TGTGCCAGCACTTTCGGCGCCCCGAACACCGGGGAGCTGTTTTTT
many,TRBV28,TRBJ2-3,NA,CASSLGLGTNTDTQYF,TGTGCCAGCAGTTTAGGTCTGGGGACCAACACAGATACGCAGTATTTT
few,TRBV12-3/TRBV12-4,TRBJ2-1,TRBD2,CASSLSAGLAVYNEQFF,TGTGCCAGCAGTTTATCTGCCGGACTAGCGGTATACAATGAGCAGTTCTTC
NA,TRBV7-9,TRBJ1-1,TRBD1,CASSHGQGPEAFF,TGTGCCAGCAGCCATGGACAGGGCCCTGAAGCTTTCTTT
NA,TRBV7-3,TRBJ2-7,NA,CASSLESQSPYEQYF,TGTGCCAGCAGCTTGGAGTCACAGAGCCCCTACGAGCAGTACTTC
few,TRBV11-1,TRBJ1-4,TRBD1,CASSALTPGQRATNEKLFF,TGTGCCAGCAGTGCTCTAACTCCGGGACAGAGAGCAACTAATGAAAAACTGTTTTTT
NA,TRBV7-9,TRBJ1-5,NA,CASSSSGESYSNQPQHF,TGTGCCAGCAGCTCCTCGGGGGAATCTTATAGCAATCAGCCCCAGCATTTT
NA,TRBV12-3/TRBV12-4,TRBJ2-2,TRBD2,CASSSGTKVGAGELFF,TGTGCCAGCAGTTCCGGGACTAAGGTGGGGGCCGGGGAGCTGTTTTTT
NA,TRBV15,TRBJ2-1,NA,CATSSRDFRSYNEQFF,TGTGCCACCAGCAGCAGAGACTTCCGCTCCTACAATGAGCAGTTCTTC
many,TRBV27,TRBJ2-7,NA,CASSWASTYEQYF,TGTGCCAGCAGTTGGGCGAGTACCTACGAGCAGTACTTC
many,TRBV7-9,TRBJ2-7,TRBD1,CASSPTGGPLYEQYF,TGTGCCAGCAGCCCCACAGGGGGACCCCTCTACGAGCAGTACTTC
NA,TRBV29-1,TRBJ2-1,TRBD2,CSVERTSGSYGSYNEQFF,TGCAGCGTCGAAAGGACTAGCGGGAGTTATGGATCCTACAATGAGCAGTTCTTC
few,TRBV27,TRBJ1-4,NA,CASRRDSETNEKLFF,TGTGCCAGCAGGCGGGACTCCGAAACTAATGAAAAACTGTTTTTT
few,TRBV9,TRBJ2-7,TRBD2,CASSSRLAGDYEQYF,TGTGCCAGCAGCTCCCGACTAGCGGGAGATTACGAGCAGTACTTC
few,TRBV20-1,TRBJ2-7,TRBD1,CSARGTGSVTASYEQYF,TGCAGTGCTAGGGGGACAGGGTCCGTTACCGCCTCCTACGAGCAGTACTTC